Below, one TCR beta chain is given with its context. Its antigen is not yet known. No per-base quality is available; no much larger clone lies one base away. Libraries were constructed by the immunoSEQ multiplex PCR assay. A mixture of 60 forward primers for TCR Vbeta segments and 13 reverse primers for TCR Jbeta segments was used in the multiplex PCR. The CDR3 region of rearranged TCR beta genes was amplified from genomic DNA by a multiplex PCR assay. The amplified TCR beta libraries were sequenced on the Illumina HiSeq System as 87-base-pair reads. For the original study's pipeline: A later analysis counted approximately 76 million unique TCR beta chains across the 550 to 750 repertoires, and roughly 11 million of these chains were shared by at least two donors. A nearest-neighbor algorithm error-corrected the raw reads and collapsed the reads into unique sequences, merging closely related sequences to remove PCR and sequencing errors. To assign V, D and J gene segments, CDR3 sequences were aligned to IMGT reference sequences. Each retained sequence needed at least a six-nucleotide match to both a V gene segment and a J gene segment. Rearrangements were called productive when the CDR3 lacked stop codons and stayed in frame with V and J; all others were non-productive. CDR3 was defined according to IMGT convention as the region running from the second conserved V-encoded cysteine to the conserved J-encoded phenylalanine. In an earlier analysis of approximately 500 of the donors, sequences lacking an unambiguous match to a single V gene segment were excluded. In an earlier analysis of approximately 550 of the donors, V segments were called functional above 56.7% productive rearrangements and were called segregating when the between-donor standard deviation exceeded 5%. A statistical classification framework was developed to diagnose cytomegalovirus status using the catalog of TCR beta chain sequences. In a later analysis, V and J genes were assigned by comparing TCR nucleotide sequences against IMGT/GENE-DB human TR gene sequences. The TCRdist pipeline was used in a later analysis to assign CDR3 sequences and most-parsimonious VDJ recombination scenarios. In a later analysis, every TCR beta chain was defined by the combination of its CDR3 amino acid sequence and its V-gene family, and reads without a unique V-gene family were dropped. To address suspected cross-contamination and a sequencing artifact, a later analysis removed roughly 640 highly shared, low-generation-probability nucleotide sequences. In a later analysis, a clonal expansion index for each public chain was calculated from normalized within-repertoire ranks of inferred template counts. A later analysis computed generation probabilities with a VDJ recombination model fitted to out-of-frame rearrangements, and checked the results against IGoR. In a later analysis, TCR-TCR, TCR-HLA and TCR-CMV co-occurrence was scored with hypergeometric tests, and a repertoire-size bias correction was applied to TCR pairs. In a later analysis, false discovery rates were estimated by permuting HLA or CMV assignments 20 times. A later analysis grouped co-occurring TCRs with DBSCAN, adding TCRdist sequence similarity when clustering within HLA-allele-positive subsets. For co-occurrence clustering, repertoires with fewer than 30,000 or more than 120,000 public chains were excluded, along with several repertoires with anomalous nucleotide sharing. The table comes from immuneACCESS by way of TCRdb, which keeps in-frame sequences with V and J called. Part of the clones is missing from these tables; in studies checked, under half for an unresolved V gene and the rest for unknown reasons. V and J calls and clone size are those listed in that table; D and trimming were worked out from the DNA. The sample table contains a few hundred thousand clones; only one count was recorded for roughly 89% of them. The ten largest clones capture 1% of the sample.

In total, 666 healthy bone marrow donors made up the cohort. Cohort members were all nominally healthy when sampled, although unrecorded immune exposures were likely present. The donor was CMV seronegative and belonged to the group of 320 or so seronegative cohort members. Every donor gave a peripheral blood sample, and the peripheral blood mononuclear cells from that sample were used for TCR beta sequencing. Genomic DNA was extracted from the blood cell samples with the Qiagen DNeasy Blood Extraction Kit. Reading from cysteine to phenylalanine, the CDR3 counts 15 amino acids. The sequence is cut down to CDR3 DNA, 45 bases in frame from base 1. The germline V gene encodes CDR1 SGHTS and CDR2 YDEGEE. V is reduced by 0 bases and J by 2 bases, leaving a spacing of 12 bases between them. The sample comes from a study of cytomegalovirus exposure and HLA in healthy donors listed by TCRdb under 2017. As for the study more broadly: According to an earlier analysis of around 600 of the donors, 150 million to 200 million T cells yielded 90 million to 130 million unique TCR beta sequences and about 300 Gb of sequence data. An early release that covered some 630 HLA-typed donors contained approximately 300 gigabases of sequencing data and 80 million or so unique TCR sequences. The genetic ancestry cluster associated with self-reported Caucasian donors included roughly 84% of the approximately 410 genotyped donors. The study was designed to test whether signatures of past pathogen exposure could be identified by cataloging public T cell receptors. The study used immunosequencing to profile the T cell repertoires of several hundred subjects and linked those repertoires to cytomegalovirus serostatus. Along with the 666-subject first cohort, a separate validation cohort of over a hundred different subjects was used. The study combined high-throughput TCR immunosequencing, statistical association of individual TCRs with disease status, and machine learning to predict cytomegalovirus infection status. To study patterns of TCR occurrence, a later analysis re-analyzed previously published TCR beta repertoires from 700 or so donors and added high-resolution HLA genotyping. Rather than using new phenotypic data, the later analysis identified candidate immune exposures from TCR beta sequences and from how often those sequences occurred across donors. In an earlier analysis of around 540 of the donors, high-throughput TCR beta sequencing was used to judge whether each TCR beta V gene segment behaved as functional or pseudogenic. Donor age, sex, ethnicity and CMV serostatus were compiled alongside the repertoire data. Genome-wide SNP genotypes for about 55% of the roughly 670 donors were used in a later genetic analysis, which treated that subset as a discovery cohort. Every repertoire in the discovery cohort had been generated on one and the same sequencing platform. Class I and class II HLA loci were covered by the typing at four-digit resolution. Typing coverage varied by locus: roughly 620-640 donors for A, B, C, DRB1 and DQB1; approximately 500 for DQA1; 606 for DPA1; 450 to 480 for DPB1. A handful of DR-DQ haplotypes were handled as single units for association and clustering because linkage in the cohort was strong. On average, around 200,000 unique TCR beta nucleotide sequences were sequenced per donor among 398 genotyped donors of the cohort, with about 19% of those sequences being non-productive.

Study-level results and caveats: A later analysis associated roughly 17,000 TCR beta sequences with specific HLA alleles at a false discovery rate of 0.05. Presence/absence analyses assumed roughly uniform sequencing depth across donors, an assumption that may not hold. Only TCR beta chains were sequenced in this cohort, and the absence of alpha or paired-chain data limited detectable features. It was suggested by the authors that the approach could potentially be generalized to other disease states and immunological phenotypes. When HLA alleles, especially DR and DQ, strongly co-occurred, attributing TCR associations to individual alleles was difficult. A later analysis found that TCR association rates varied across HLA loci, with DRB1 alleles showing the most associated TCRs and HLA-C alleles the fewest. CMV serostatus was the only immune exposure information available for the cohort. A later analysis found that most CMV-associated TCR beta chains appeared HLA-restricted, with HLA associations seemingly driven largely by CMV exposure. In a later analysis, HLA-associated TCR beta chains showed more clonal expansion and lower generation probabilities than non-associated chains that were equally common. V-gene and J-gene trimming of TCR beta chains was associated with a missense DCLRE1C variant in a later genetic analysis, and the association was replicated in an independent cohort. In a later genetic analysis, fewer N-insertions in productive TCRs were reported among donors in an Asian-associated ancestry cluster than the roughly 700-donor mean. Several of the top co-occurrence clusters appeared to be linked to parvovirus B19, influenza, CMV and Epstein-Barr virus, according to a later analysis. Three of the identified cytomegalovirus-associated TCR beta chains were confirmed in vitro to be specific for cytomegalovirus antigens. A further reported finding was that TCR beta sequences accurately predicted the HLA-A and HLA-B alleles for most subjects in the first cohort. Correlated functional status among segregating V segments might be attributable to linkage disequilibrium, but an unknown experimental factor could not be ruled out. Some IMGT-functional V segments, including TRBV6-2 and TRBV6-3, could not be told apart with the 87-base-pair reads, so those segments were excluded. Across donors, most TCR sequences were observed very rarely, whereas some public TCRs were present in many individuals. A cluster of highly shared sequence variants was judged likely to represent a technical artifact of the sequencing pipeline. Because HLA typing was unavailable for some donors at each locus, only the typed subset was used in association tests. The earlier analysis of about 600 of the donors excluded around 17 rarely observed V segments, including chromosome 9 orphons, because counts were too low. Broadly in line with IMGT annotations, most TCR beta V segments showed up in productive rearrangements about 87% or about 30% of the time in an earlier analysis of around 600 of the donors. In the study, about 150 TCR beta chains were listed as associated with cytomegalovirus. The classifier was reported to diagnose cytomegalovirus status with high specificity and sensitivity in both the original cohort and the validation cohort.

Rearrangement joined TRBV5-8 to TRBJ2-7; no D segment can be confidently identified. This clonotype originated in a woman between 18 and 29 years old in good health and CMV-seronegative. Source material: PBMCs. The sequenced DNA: TGTGCCAGCAGCTTGGCCCCAGGTTCCACCTACGAGCAGTACTTC. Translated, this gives CASSLAPGSTYEQYF.